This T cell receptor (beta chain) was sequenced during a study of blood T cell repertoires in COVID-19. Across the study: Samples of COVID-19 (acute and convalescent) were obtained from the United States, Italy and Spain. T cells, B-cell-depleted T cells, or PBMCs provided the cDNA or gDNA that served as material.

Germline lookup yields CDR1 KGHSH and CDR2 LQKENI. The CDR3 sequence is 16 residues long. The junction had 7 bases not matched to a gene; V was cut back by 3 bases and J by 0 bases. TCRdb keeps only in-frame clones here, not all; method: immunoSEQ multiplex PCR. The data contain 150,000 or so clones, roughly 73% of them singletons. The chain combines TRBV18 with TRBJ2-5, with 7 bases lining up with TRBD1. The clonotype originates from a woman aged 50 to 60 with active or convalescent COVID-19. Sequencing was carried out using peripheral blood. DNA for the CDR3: TGTGCCAGCTCACCCTCGGGACAGAGAAACCAAGAGACCCAGTACTTC. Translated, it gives CASSPSGQRNQETQYF.